The 21 T cell receptor beta chains below were found in one sample sequenced in a study of CD8 T cell repertoires and HIV-1 epitope variants. Their antigens are not known. The protocol was immunoSEQ multiplex PCR, while the TCRdb copy is restricted to in-frame clones and leaves out a portion. The data show roughly 6,000 clones, around three fifths seen once. Sequencing input: cultured CD8+ T cells derived from PBMCs. The receptors originated from a male donor with HIV.

This clone was counted between two and nine times. CDR3 sequence: CASRDSDRGQGDTQYF. The DNA for the CDR3 is TGTGCCAGCAGGGACTCGGACAGGGGGCAGGGAGATACGCAGTATTTT. The chain is built from TRBV6-9 and TRBJ2-3; the match to TRBD1 covers 11 bases. In germline, CDR1 is MNHGY, CDR2 SVAAGI. CDR3 size: 16 residues. The V segment lost 6 bases and the J segment 5 bases; nucleotides outside the gene matches: 10.

This clone was detected once. The V and J genes are TRBV27 and TRBJ1-5; D uncertain. The V end lost 5 bases, the J end lost 0 bases, and 8 bases lay between the germline ends. Germline V gene data show CDR1 as MNHEY and CDR2 as SMNVEV (reference sequence). The CDR3 runs 14 residues. Here the CDR3 reads CASSVKYSNQPQHF. As DNA, the CDR3 is TGTGCCAGCAGTGTTAAATATAGCAATCAGCCCCAGCATTTT.

The J gene is TRBJ1-1, the V gene TRBV11-2; 7 bases map to TRBD1. In germline, CDR1 is SGHAT, CDR2 FQNNGV. The length of the CDR3 is 17 residues. J was trimmed by 1 base and V by 2 bases; bases with no gene match: 10. CDR3 in DNA: TGTGCCAGCAGCTTAACTTTACGTGAGGGGGCGAACACTGAAGCTTTCTTT. It is translated as CASSLTLREGANTEAFF.

This chain connects TRBV6-5 to TRBJ2-1; TRBD2 aligns across 10 bases. This CDR3 is built from 16 residues. V was clipped by 0 bases and J by 5 bases; unmatched bases: 4. Germline V gene lookup returns CDR1 MNHEY and CDR2 SVGAGI. For the CDR3, the DNA is TGTGCCAGCAGTTACTCTCCTAGCGGGAGCCACAATGAGCAGTTCTTC. It yields the protein CASSYSPSGSHNEQFF.

This sequence joins TRBV6-6 and TRBJ2-7, with unresolved D. V was trimmed by 5 bases and J by 3 bases, leaving 11 bases between them. The CDR3 loop spans 13 amino acids. Germline CDR1 and CDR2: MNHNY and SVGAGI (reference sequence). CDR3 residues: CASSPGLGYEQYF. The CDR3 nucleotides read TGTGCCAGCAGTCCGGGCCTCGGCTACGAGCAGTACTTC.

This chain connects TRBV7-9 to TRBJ2-5, with 9 bases that match TRBD1. This CDR3 has 16 amino acids. With V trimmed by 5 bases and J by 5 bases, 12 bases remained unmatched. Germline-derived CDR1 and CDR2 are SEHNR and FQNEAQ (reference sequence). CDR3 amino acids: CASSPLPGQGEETQYF. The CDR3 DNA reads TGTGCCAGCAGCCCCCTCCCGGGACAGGGAGAGGAGACCCAGTACTTC.

J is TRBJ1-2 and V is TRBV15, with D maybe TRBD1 (5 bases). In germline, CDR1 is LNHNV, CDR2 YYDKDF (reference sequence). This CDR3 is built from 15 residues. Trimming stripped 6 bases from V and 4 bases from J, with 18 bases between. CDR3 amino acids: CATRDRGTQVYGYTF. The DNA for the CDR3 is TGTGCCACCAGAGATCGGGGGACCCAGGTCTATGGCTACACCTTC.

The chain has TRBV19 and TRBJ2-5; 10 positions agree with TRBD1. The CDR3 sequence is 14 residues long. Germline CDR1 and CDR2: LNHDA and SQIVND (reference sequence). Unmatched junction bases numbered 7, after V lost 7 bases and J lost 5 bases. This CDR3 reads CASTLRQGAETQYF. CDR3 bases: TGTGCCAGTACCCTTAGACAGGGGGCGGAGACCCAGTACTTC.

The chain is built from TRBV5-1 and TRBJ2-4, with 9 bases matching TRBD1. The J segment lost 7 bases and the V segment lost 4 bases, leaving 6 bases of the junction unmatched. The CDR3 consists of 14 residues. Germline V gene lookup returns CDR1 SGHRS and CDR2 YFSETQ. CDR3 in amino acids: CASSLLGQGNIQYF. CDR3 bases: TGCGCCAGCAGCCTGTTGGGACAGGGTAACATTCAGTACTTC.

Remarks on this clone: A read error may produce the germline difference seen at one junction end. The genes are TRBV7-2 and TRBJ2-1; D uncertain. CDR3 length: 14 amino acids. From germline, CDR1 is SGHTA and CDR2 FQGNSA. The CDR3 DNA sequence: TGTGCCGGCAGCTTTGTGGGCTCCGACAATGAGCAGTTCTTC. Amino acid sequence: CAGSFVGSDNEQFF.

This clone appeared a few times. The chain couples TRBV4-2 to TRBJ2-7; D is unclear. CDR1 is LGHNA and CDR2 is YNFKEQ in the germline V gene. CDR3 length: 14 residues. Trimming took 0 bases from V and 3 from J, leaving 9 bases between them. The chain's CDR3 is CASSQEPRGYEQYF. In DNA form, the CDR3 reads TGTGCCAGCAGCCAAGAGCCTAGAGGCTACGAGCAGTACTTC.

The chain uses TRBV2 and TRBJ2-1, with 8 bases identical to TRBD1. J lost 7 bases, V lost 3 bases, and 11 bases had no gene match. CDR3 length equals 16 residues. In germline, CDR1 is SNHLY, CDR2 FYNNEI. The DNA of the CDR3 is TGTGCCAGCAGTGATATCGGGGCAGGGGGCCCAAATGAGCAGTTCTTC. Translating it yields CASSDIGAGGPNEQFF.

The rearrangement uses TRBV7-3 and TRBJ1-1, with unresolved D. The CDR3 covers 14 residues. V lost 6 bases and J 2 bases, leaving 13 bases between the germline ends. In germline, CDR1 is SGHTA, CDR2 FQGTGA. DNA for the CDR3: TGTGCCAGCAGAAAAAGTACGGGTAACACTGAAGCTTTCTTT. Translated: CASRKSTGNTEAFF.

The CDR3 bases are TGTGCCACCAGCAGGGGGGTTCAGCCCCAGCATTTT. Its protein product is CATSRGVQPQHF. The V and J genes are TRBV15 and TRBJ1-5, with TRBD1 as a possible D gene (5 bases). The CDR3 spans 12 residues. Germline V lookup: CDR1 LNHNV, CDR2 YYDKDF (reference sequence). V was cut by 3 bases and J by 6 bases, with 6 bases left in between.

The genes are TRBV6-6 and TRBJ1-5; perhaps TRBD1 as D (5 bases). Deletions cut 5 bases from V and 3 bases from J, with 14 bases between. The CDR3 is 15 amino acids. Looked up from germline, CDR1 is MNHNY and CDR2 is SVGAGI (reference sequence). CDR3 region: CASSPRDDVNQPQHF. For the CDR3, the DNA is TGTGCCAGCAGTCCCCGGGACGACGTCAATCAGCCCCAGCATTTT.

This clone was counted only a few times. V and J are TRBV6-6 and TRBJ2-7, with 12 bases lining up with TRBD2. V trimming: 6 bases; J trimming: 1 base; junction bases outside the gene matches: 7. Germline V gene data show CDR1 as MNHNY and CDR2 as SVGAGI (reference sequence). The CDR3 contains 16 residues. As DNA, the CDR3 is TGTGCCAGCAGCCTAAACGGACTAGCGGGGTCCTACGAGCAGTACTTC. Its translation: CASSLNGLAGSYEQYF.

This chain connects TRBV19 to TRBJ1-1, with D unresolved. V lost 7 bases and J 4 bases, leaving 16 bases between the germline ends. This CDR3 is 14 amino acids long. From germline, CDR1 is LNHDA and CDR2 SQIVND (reference sequence). The CDR3 DNA sequence: TGTGCCAGTATCGGGGTCCCCGAGCGCACTGAAGCTTTCTTT. Amino acids: CASIGVPERTEAFF.

This chain joins TRBV28 and TRBJ2-2; tentative D call: TRBD1 (5 bases). Trimming removed 5 bases from V and 3 bases from J, with 13 bases in between. Per germline, CDR1 MDHEN and CDR2 SYDVKM. The CDR3 is made up of 15 amino acids. The CDR3 bases are TGTGCCAGCAGTCCACGGACAAGTTACACCGGGGAGCTGTTTTTT. Protein sequence: CASSPRTSYTGELFF.

The chain carries TRBV9 and TRBJ2-1; D is unclear. V was trimmed by 0 bases and J by 0 bases, leaving 10 bases between them. Germline V CDR1 and CDR2: SGDLS, YYNGEE. The CDR3 totals 16 residues. DNA for the CDR3: TGTGCCAGCAGCGTAGAAGCCGGTAGCTCCTACAATGAGCAGTTCTTC. It encodes CASSVEAGSSYNEQFF.

In this sample, this clone is large (0.1 to 1%). The junction differs from germline at one of its ends, possibly a read error. The chain combines TRBV5-6 with TRBJ1-2; 10 bases are a match to TRBD1. The CDR3 sequence is 14 residues long. Germline V gene lookup returns CDR1 SGHDT and CDR2 YYEEEE. CDR3 DNA sequence: TGTGCCAGCAGCGATCCCGGGACAGGGGTCCTCGGTGCCTTC. It yields the protein CASSDPGTGVLGAF.

This clone is termed hyperexpanded. The CDR3 loop is CATSRDRGTQVYGYTF. CDR3 coding DNA: TGTGCCACCAGCAGAGATCGGGGGACCCAGGTCTATGGCTACACCTTC. The chain has TRBV15 and TRBJ1-2; maybe TRBD1 (5 bases). There are 16 residues in the CDR3. Trimming shortened V by 0 bases and J by 4 bases, and 15 bases separated the two germline ends. The germline gives CDR1 LNHNV, CDR2 YYDKDF (reference sequence).